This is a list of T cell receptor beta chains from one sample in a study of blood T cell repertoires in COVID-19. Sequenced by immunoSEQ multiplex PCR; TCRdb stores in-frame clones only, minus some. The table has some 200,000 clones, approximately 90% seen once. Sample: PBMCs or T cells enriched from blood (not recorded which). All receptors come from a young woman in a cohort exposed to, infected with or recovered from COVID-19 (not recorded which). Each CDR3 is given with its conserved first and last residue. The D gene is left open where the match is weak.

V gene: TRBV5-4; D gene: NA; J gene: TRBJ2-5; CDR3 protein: CASSLVPQETQYF
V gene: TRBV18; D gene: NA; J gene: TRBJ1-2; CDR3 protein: CASSPGGAYGYTF
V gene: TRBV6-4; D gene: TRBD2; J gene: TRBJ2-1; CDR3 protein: CASSDSGLAAYNEQFF
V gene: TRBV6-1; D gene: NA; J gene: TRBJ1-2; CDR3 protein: CASSEQGYEDGYTF
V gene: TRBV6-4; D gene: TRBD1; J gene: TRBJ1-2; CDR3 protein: CASQVKRTGPIYGYTF
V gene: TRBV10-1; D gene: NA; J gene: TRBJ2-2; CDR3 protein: CASSELQEAGELFF
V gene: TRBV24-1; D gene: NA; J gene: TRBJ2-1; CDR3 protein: CATSDSRVIGQSYNEQFF
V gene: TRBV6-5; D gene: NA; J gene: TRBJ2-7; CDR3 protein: CASSYGGTGSYEQYF
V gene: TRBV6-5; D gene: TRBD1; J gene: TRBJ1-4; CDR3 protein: CASSPKDRDGEKLFF
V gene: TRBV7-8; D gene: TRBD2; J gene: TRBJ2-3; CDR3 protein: CASSPAGRTDTQYF
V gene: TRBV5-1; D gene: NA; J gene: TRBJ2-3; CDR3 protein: CASSFAISGSTDTQYF
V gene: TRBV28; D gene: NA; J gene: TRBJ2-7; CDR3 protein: CASMAAVSYEQYF
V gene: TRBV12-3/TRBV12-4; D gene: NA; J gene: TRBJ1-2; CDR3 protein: CASADGGLNGYTF
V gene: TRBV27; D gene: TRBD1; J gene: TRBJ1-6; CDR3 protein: CASSLVGTGVSPLHF
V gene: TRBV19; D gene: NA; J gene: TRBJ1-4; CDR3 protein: CASSIRETTTNEKLFF
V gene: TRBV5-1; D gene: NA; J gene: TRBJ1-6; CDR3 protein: CASSLLGRAGIGDSPLHF
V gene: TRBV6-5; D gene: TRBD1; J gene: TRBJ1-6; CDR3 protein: CASSYSTGPYNSPLHF
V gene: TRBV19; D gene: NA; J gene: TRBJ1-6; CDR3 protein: CASKKGRGSPLHF
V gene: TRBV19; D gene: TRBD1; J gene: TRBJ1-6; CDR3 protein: CASSERQGGPLHF
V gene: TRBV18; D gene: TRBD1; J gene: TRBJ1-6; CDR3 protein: CASSPPGQASYNSPLHF
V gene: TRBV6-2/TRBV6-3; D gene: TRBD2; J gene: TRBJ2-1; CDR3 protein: CASSRLAGGRGNEQFF
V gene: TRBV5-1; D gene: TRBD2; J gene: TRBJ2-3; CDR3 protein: CASSRPSGGLPDTQYF
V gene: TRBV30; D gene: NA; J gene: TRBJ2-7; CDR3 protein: CAWSVSLDEQYF
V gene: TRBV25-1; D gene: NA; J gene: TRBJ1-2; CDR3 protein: CASSDYSTDLYGYTF
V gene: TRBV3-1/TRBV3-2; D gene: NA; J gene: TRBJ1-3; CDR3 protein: CASSPSSGNTIYF
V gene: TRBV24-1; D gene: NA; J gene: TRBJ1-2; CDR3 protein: CATSDPSVNYGYTF
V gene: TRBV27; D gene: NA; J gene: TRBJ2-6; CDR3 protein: CASRRLVTGANVLTF
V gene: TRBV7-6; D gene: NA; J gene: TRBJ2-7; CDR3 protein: CASSLTTTYEQYF
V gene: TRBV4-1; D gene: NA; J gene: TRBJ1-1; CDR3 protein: CASRQGNTEAFF
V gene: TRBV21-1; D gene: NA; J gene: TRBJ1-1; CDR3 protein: CASGGPGTGRTEAFF
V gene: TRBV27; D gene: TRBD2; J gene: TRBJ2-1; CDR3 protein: CASAPPGGTRNEQFF
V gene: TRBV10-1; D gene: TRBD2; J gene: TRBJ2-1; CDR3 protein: CASSDSSGGGDNEQFF
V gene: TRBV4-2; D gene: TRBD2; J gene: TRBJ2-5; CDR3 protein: CASSQSGGGAHQETQYF
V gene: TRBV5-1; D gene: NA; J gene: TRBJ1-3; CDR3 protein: CASTAGAGNTIYF
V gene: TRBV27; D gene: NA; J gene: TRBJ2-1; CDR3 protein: CASSLGLPPGNEQFF
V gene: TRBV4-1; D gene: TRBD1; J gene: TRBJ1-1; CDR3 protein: CASSQPGTGTTRTEAFF
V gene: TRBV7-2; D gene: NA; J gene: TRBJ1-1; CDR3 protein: CASSLAEASQAFF
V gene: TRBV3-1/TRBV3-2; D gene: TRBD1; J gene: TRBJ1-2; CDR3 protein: CASSLQGGNYGYTF
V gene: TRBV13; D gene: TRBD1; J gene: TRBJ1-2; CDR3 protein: CASSPLGQGGYGYTF
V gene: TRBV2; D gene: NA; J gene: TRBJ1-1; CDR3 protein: CASSERTATFF
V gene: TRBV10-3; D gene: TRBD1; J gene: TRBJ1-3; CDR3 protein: CAISELIRDRGSGNTIYF
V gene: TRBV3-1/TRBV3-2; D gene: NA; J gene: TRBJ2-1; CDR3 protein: CASSPTRSSYNEQFF
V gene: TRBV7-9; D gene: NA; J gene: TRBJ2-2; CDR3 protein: CASSRSGTGELFF
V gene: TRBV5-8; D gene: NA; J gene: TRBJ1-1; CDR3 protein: CASSFNPGTTNTEAFF
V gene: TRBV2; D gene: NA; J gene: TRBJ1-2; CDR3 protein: CASSESLPASYGYTF